This TCR beta chain was recorded in a study of PD-1 blockade in classical Hodgkin lymphoma. Study results and limitations: Partial responders and progressors had significantly lower baseline TCR diversity. A significant rise in TCR diversity was seen by C4D1 for CD4+ cells but not for CD8+ cells.

The table came from immunoSEQ multiplex PCR; TCRdb's copy has only in-frame clones and leaves some out. The sample includes some 100,000 clones, roughly 90% of them seen just once. This CDR3 has 14 residues. V lost 5 bases and J 7 bases, leaving 18 bases between the germline ends. Germline CDR1 SGHAT, CDR2 FQNNGV. Relapse was seen in all patients after autologous stem cell transplantation, and brentuximab vedotin exposure was variable. In this sample, this clone turned up once. Its antigen remains unknown. The J gene is TRBJ2-7, the V gene TRBV11-2, with D perhaps being TRBD1 or TRBD2 (5 bases each). This sequence originates from a human donor with classical Hodgkin lymphoma. Sequences were derived from peripheral blood mononuclear cells (PBMCs), sampled before the second cycle of nivolumab. CDR3 nucleotides: TGTGCCAGCAGCCGTGTCCAGGGCGAGGGTGAGCAGTACTTC. Protein product: CASSRVQGEGEQYF. The full variable domain, its missing parts supplied by reference TRBV11-2 and TRBJ2-7, is EAGVAQSPRYKIIEKRQSVAFWCNPISGHATLYWYQQILGQGPKLLIQFQNNGVVDDSQLPKDRFSAERLKGVDSTLKIQPAKLEDSAVYLCASSRVQGEGEQYFGPGTRLTVT.